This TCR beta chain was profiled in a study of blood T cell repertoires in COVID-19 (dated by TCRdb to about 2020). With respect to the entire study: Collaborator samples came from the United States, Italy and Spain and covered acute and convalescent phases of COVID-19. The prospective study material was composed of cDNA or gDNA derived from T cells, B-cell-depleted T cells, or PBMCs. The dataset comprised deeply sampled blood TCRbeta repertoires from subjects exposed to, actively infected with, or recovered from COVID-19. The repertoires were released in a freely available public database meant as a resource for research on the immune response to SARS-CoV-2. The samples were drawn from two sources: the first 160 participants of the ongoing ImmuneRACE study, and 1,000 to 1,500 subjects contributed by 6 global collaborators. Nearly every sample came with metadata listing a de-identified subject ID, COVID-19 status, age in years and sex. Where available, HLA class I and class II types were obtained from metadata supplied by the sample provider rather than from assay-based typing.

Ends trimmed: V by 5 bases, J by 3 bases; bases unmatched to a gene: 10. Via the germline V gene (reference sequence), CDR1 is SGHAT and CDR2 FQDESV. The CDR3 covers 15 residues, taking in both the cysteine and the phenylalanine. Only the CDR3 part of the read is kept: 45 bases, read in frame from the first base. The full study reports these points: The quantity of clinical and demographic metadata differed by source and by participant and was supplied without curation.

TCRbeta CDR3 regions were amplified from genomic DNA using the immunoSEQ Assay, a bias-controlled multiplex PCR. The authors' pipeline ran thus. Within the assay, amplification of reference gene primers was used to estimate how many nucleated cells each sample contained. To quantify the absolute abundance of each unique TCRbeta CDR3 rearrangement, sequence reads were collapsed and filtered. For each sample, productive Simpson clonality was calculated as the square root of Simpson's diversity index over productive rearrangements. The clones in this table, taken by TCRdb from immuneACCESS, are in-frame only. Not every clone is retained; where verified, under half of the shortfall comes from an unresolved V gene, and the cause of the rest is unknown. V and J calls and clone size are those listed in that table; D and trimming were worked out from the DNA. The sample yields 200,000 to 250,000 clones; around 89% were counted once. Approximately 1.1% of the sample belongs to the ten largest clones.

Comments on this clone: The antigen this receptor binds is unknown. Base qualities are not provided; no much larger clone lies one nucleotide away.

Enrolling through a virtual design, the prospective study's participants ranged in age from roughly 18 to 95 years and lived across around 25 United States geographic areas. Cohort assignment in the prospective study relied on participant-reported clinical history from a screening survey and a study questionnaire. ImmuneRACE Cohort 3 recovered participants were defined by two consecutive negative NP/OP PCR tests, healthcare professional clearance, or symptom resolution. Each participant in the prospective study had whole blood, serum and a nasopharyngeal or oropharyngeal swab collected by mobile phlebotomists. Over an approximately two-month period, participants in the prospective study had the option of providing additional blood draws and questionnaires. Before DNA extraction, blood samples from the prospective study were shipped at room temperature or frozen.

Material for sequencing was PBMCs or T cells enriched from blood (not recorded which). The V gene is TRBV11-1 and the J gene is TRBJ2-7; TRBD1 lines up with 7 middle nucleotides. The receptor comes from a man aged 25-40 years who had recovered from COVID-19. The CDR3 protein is CASSASGTVGYEQYF. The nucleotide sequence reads TGTGCCAGCAGCGCATCCGGGACAGTGGGCTACGAGCAGTACTTC.